Below are 11 T cell receptor beta chains sequenced from a single sample in a study of T cells after yellow fever vaccination. A single record per CDR3 protein comes from TCRdb applying MiXCR to the 5' RACE reads. The data hold approximately 150,000 distinct CDR3 sequences, with over 7% observed a single time. This sample comprised CD8+ T cells sorted from PBMCs, obtained 45 days after the yellow fever booster vaccination. The receptors originated from a man between 18 and 35 years old who received the YFV17D yellow fever vaccine.

The chain uses TRBV4-1 and TRBJ1-2; 11 bases line up with TRBD1. After removal of 6 bases from V and 8 bases from J, the junction contained 8 bases not matched to a gene. CDR1 and CDR2 from the germline V gene are MGHRA and YSYEKL. The CDR3 is 14 amino acids. As DNA, the CDR3 is TGCGCCAGCAGTCTCGGACAGGGGGCGCCGGGCTACACCTTC. Its protein product is CASSLGQGAPGYTF.

This clonotype was picked up a small number of times. The V and J genes are TRBV13 and TRBJ1-5, with D hard to call. This CDR3 has 15 residues. Germline V gene data show CDR1 as PRHDT and CDR2 as FYEKMQ (reference sequence). Between the trimmed V and J ends, which lost 5 bases and 4 bases, there was a span of 15 bases. In nucleotides, the CDR3 is TGTGCCAGCAGCCGGCGCACAGCCGCAAATCAGCCCCAGCATTTT. It codes for CASSRRTAANQPQHF.

This clonotype appeared a few times. The CDR3 sequence is CASSSRDRVNNEQFF. CDR3 sequence (DNA): TGTGCCAGCAGCTCCCGGGACAGGGTAAACAATGAGCAGTTCTTC. The chain recombines TRBV6-5 with TRBJ2-1, with 9 bases fitting TRBD1. Per the germline V gene, CDR1 is MNHEY and CDR2 is SVGAGI. This CDR3 is 15 amino acids long. The V and J ends lost 6 bases and 5 bases, in that order; junction bases with no gene match: 8.

This clonotype appeared a few times. The chain carries TRBV7-8 and TRBJ2-6; 8 bases map to TRBD2. Germline CDR1 and CDR2: SGHVS and FQNEAQ. The CDR3 runs 21 residues. After removal of 6 bases from V and 0 bases from J, the junction contained 19 bases not matched to a gene. The CDR3 is CASRLSGGGRPILSGANVLTF. For the CDR3, the DNA is TGTGCCAGCAGACTCTCCGGCGGGGGGCGTCCGATCCTCTCTGGGGCCAACGTCCTGACTTTC.

This sequence joins TRBV9 and TRBJ2-2, with D perhaps assigned TRBD1 or TRBD2 (7 bases each). Germline V lookup: CDR1 SGDLS, CDR2 YYNGEE. CDR3 length: 15 residues. The ends were cut back, 5 bases at V and 8 bases at J, with 19 bases in the middle. The CDR3 bases are TGTGCCAGCAGTACTTCACGGGGGGACAGTGGGGAGCTGTTTTTT. This codes for CASSTSRGDSGELFF.

This clonotype was found a few times. The chain combines TRBV4-1 with TRBJ1-1; D not certain. The V end was cut by 3 bases, the J end by 1 base, with 9 bases between. CDR1 is MGHRA, CDR2 YSYEKL, per germline. The CDR3 loop spans 14 amino acids. This CDR3 reads CASSHSYTNTEAFF. The CDR3 nucleotides are TGCGCCAGCAGCCACTCTTATACGAACACTGAAGCTTTCTTT.

This clonotype was seen a few times. The chain links TRBV12-3 or TRBV12-4 to TRBJ2-1; D is ambiguous. The CDR3 has 12 residues. V was trimmed by 3 bases and J by 7 bases, leaving 7 bases between them. The CDR3 reads CASSLSLNEQFF. The CDR3 nucleotides read TGTGCCAGCAGTTTGAGTTTAAATGAGCAGTTCTTC.

This clonotype was seen a few times. The chain carries TRBV7-8 and TRBJ2-7; TRBD1 aligns across 8 bases. The junction had 7 bases not matched to a gene; V was cut back by 5 bases and J by 1 base. From germline, CDR1 is SGHVS and CDR2 FQNEAQ. The CDR3 contains 15 residues. The CDR3 DNA sequence: TGTGCCAGCAGCCCCGGGACAGGCCTTTCCTACGAGCAGTACGTC. Translating it yields CASSPGTGLSYEQYV.

This clonotype was found many times. This sequence joins TRBV27 and TRBJ2-3, with D unclear. The CDR3 totals 14 residues. Trimming took 5 bases from V and 7 from J, leaving 16 bases between them. The germline V gene encodes CDR1 MNHEY and CDR2 SMNVEV (reference sequence). In DNA form, the CDR3 reads TGTGCCAGCAGTCTTACGGCTACGACCTATACGCAGTATTTT. Protein product: CASSLTATTYTQYF.

This clonotype was picked up one time. The rearrangement joins TRBV28 to TRBJ1-6; D remains unclear. Trimming took off 3 bases at V and 7 bases at J, with 10 bases between the two ends. The CDR3 totals 14 residues. Germline loops: CDR1 MDHEN, CDR2 SYDVKM. This CDR3 is CASSLWTANSPLHF. The CDR3 region has the DNA TGTGCCAGCAGTTTGTGGACGGCAAATTCACCCCTCCACTTT.

The V gene is TRBV2, the J gene TRBJ2-7; D is uncertain. The CDR3 consists of 12 residues. Germline CDR1 is SNHLY and CDR2 is FYNNEI. V was pared by 6 bases and J by 4 bases, with 10 bases between. The CDR3 bases are TGTGCCAGCAGCAGAAGGAGTTACGAGCAGTACTTC. It codes for CASSRRSYEQYF.